The 19 T cell receptor beta chains in this list originate from one sample, sequenced in a study of CD8 T cells in Susac syndrome. RNA totalling about 0.5 to 1 ug underwent reverse transcription with random hexamers. TCRdb re-analysed the immunoSEQ multiplex PCR reads in MiXCR, keeping a single row per CDR3 protein. The sample comprises hundreds of thousands of distinct CDR3 sequences, about 96% of which are singletons, and 0.085% to 0.095% rests with the top ten. Material: CD4+ T cells from PBMCs. The receptors were gathered from a human donor with multiple sclerosis.

The chain has TRBV5-4 and TRBJ2-3, with 9 bases lining up with TRBD2. The CDR3 runs 14 residues. The junction had 6 bases not matched to a gene; V was cut back by 4 bases and J by 6 bases. The V gene's germline CDR1 is SGHNT and CDR2 YYREEE (reference sequence). CDR3 sequence reads: CASSLTSGSDTQYF. DNA of the CDR3: TGTGCCAGCAGCCTCACTAGCGGGTCCGATACGCAGTATTTT.

The chain carries TRBV7-2 and TRBJ1-3; a weak D match, TRBD1 (6 bases). The germline V and J ends were trimmed by 5 bases and 0 bases, with 11 bases remaining between them. Germline CDR1 SGHTA, CDR2 FQGNSA. This CDR3 contains 15 residues. DNA of the CDR3: TGTGCCAGCAGCGAAACAGGGTTCTCTGGAAACACCATATATTTT. Translating it yields CASSETGFSGNTIYF.

The chain employs TRBV29-1 and TRBJ2-3; 8 bases map to TRBD2. Germline assignment: CDR1 SQVTM and CDR2 ANQGSEA. The CDR3 length is 14 residues. The ends lost 1 base at V and 6 bases at J; junction bases unmatched: 6. CDR3 loop: CSVEGPRLADTQYF. CDR3 bases: TGCAGCGTTGAAGGCCCAAGACTAGCGGATACGCAGTATTTT.

This chain links TRBV27 with TRBJ2-3, with 8 nucleotides matching TRBD2. Germline CDR1 reads MNHEY; CDR2 reads SMNVEV (reference sequence). The CDR3 consists of 15 residues. J was trimmed by 0 bases and V by 4 bases; bases with no gene match: 3. The CDR3 coding sequence is TGTGCCAGCAGTTATGGACTAGCCAGCACAGATACGCAGTATTTT. It encodes CASSYGLASTDTQYF.

The chain has TRBV3-1 and TRBJ2-7, with 14 bases matching TRBD2. CDR3 length: 15 amino acids. Germline loops: CDR1 LGHDT, CDR2 YNNKEL (reference sequence). V was clipped by 4 bases and J by 5 bases; unmatched bases: 4. In DNA, the CDR3 is TGTGCCAGCAGCCGACTAGCGGGAGGGTTCCACGAGCAGTACTTC. The encoded protein is CASSRLAGGFHEQYF.

The chain has TRBV19 and TRBJ2-7; 7 bases are a match to TRBD1. The ends lost 7 bases at V and 2 bases at J; junction bases unmatched: 8. The CDR3 is made up of 14 amino acids. Looked up from germline, CDR1 is LNHDA and CDR2 is SQIVND (reference sequence). CDR3 loop: CASTTGTGAYEQYF. The CDR3 nucleotides read TGTGCCAGTACGACCGGCACAGGGGCCTACGAGCAGTACTTC.

V gene TRBV18 combines with J gene TRBJ2-5; D gene unclear. This CDR3 has 12 amino acids. Germline V gene sequence: CDR1 KGHSH, CDR2 LQKENI. V was trimmed by 3 bases and J by 6 bases, leaving 8 bases between them. CDR3 amino acids: CASSPDEKTQYF. The DNA of the CDR3 is TGTGCCAGCTCACCTGATGAGAAGACCCAGTACTTC. The variable domain in full, with the rest retrieved from reference TRBV18 and TRBJ2-5, is NAGVMQNPRHLVRRRGQEARLRCSPMKGHSHVYWYRQLPEEGLKFMVYLQKENIIDESGMPKERFSAEFPKEGPSILRIQQVVRGDSAAYFCASSPDEKTQYFGPGTRLLVL.

The rearrangement links TRBV5-6 to TRBJ2-6; D is undetermined. This CDR3 comprises 16 residues. Trimming stripped 4 bases from V and 0 bases from J, with 11 bases between. Per the germline V gene, CDR1 is SGHDT and CDR2 is YYEEEE. The CDR3 reads CASSVLAHSGANVLTF. CDR3 DNA sequence: TGTGCCAGCAGCGTACTGGCCCACTCTGGGGCCAACGTCCTGACTTTC. Based on the CDR3 plus reference TRBV5-6 and TRBJ2-6, the full variable domain is DAGVTQSPTHLIKTRGQQVTLRCSPKSGHDTVSWYQQALGQGPQFIFQYYEEEERQRGNFPDRFSGHQFPNYSSELNVNALLLGDSALYLCASSVLAHSGANVLTFGAGSRLTVL.

The chain carries TRBV14 and TRBJ2-6; TRBD1 is a possible D gene (6 bases). CDR3 length: 16 amino acids. Germline V gene sequence: CDR1 SGHDN, CDR2 FVKESK. Trimming shortened V by 4 bases and J by 0 bases, and 10 bases separated the two germline ends. This CDR3 is CASSRLGHSGANVLTF. CDR3 nucleotides: TGTGCCAGCAGCCGTCTGGGACACTCTGGGGCCAACGTCCTGACTTTC.

The table lists this clonotype with a count of one. The chain couples TRBV7-9 to TRBJ2-7; D assignment may be TRBD1 or TRBD2 (6 bases each). Germline V gene data show CDR1 as SEHNR and CDR2 as FQNEAQ (reference sequence). The V end was cut by 5 bases, the J end by 3 bases, with 23 bases between. The CDR3 covers 17 residues. The chain's CDR3 is CASSPRGSGEDDYEQYF. CDR3 nucleotide sequence: TGTGCCAGCAGCCCCAGAGGGTCAGGGGAGGATGACTACGAGCAGTACTTC.

This chain joins TRBV30 and TRBJ1-5, with D possibly being TRBD1 (6 bases). Trimming stripped 3 bases from V and 3 bases from J, with 15 bases between. The CDR3 loop spans 15 amino acids. Germline V gene lookup returns CDR1 GTSNPN and CDR2 SVGIG (reference sequence). This chain's CDR3 is CAWSAYGGHNQPQHF. The CDR3 region has the DNA TGTGCCTGGAGCGCCTACGGGGGACACAATCAGCCCCAGCATTTT.

The chain carries TRBV15 and TRBJ1-6, with D maybe TRBD1 (5 bases). The CDR3 spans 16 residues. V lost 3 bases, J lost 0 bases, and 9 bases lay in between. The V gene's germline CDR1 is LNHNV and CDR2 YYDKDF (reference sequence). The CDR3 is CATSSGGSSYNSPLHF. The CDR3 DNA reads as TGTGCCACCAGCAGTGGGGGGAGCTCCTATAATTCACCCCTCCACTTT.

The V and J genes are TRBV23-1 and TRBJ2-1, with D tentatively TRBD1 or TRBD2 (5 bases each). TRBV23-1 qualifies as an ORF whose function is uncertain. The CDR3 spans 15 residues. V shed 6 bases and J shed 7 bases, with 19 bases lying between them. As DNA, the CDR3 is TGCGCCAGCAGACCATCGGGGACCCCTGGGAATGAGCAGTTCTTC. Translating gives CASRPSGTPGNEQFF.

This clonotype was picked up one time. J is TRBJ2-5 and V is TRBV2, with 10 bases that match TRBD1. V was clipped by 6 bases and J by 3 bases; unmatched bases: 4. Germline CDR1 SNHLY, CDR2 FYNNEI. There are 14 residues in the CDR3. CDR3 region: CASRGTGDKETQYF. CDR3 DNA sequence: TGTGCCAGCAGAGGGACAGGGGATAAAGAGACCCAGTACTTC.

The V gene is TRBV30, the J gene TRBJ1-1; D unresolved. From germline, CDR1 is GTSNPN and CDR2 SVGIG (reference sequence). The V gene lost 4 bases and the J gene lost 8 bases, with 14 bases spanning the gap. The CDR3 is made up of 12 amino acids. CDR3 in DNA: TGTGCCTGGAATCGGGGAACCCCAGAAGCTTTCTTT. Protein: CAWNRGTPEAFF.

The chain has TRBV30 and TRBJ1-2, with 7 bases matching TRBD1. The CDR3 runs to 14 residues. Per the germline V gene, CDR1 is GTSNPN and CDR2 is SVGIG (reference sequence). J lost 2 bases, V lost 7 bases, and 10 bases had no gene match. CDR3 region: CAYRTGPPNYGYTF. The CDR3 nucleotides read TGTGCCTACCGGACAGGTCCTCCCAACTATGGCTACACCTTC.

The V and J genes are TRBV29-1 and TRBJ2-7; 8 bases are shared with TRBD1. The length of the CDR3 is 14 residues. The germline gives CDR1 SQVTM, CDR2 ANQGSEA. The V and J ends lost 1 base and 3 bases, in that order; junction bases with no gene match: 5. Here the CDR3 DNA reads TGCAGCGTTGAAGGTATACAGGGGGTCTACGAGCAGTACTTC. This sequence encodes CSVEGIQGVYEQYF.

The chain has TRBV6-5 and TRBJ2-7; TRBD2 matches 7 bases. V lost 6 bases to trimming and J lost 5 bases; unmatched junction nucleotides: 10. This CDR3 has 14 amino acids. Germline values: CDR1 MNHEY, CDR2 SVGAGI. The CDR3 protein is CASRDVGGNDEQYF. The CDR3 DNA reads as TGTGCCAGCAGAGACGTGGGGGGGAACGACGAGCAGTACTTC.

V gene TRBV5-1 combines with J gene TRBJ1-2; 7 bases map to TRBD1. Germline values: CDR1 SGHRS, CDR2 YFSETQ. J lost 7 bases, V lost 2 bases, and 11 bases had no gene match. CDR3 length equals 15 residues. CDR3 DNA: TGCGCCAGCAGCTTCAGGACAGGAGTGGTGAGTGGCTACACCTTC. It encodes CASSFRTGVVSGYTF.